This entry lists 4 T cell receptor beta chains sequenced from one sample in a study of cytomegalovirus exposure and HLA in healthy donors. Primers included in the PCR were 60 Vbeta and 13 Jbeta primers. The protocol was immunoSEQ multiplex PCR, while the TCRdb copy is restricted to in-frame clones and leaves out a portion. Here the sample spans 99,000 or so clones, approximately 82% being singletons. Sequences were obtained from PBMCs. These TCRs come from a man aged 35 to 55 in good health and CMV-seropositive.

V usage is TRBV19 and J usage is TRBJ2-7; tentative D call: TRBD1 (6 bases). The CDR3 is 16 amino acids. The germline gives CDR1 LNHDA, CDR2 SQIVND (reference sequence). Trimming took off 1 base at V and 3 bases at J, with 16 bases between the two ends. The CDR3 sequence is CASSIGVVGGVYEQYF. As DNA, the CDR3 is TGTGCCAGTAGTATAGGAGTAGTAGGGGGAGTCTACGAGCAGTACTTC.

The chain combines TRBV7-2 with TRBJ1-1; D call uncertain. In germline, CDR1 is SGHTA, CDR2 FQGNSA. This CDR3 spans 14 amino acids. Trimming shortened V by 5 bases and J by 2 bases, and 12 bases separated the two germline ends. The CDR3 region has the DNA TGTGCCAGCAGCACCAGAGGGATCAACACTGAAGCTTTCTTT. Translation: CASSTRGINTEAFF.

The chain combines TRBV10-2 with TRBJ2-1, with TRBD1 matching over 7 bases. V lost 6 bases and J lost 9; bases outside the gene matches: 8. This CDR3 contains 13 residues. CDR1 is WSHSY and CDR2 is SAAADI in the germline V gene. The chain's CDR3 is CASSPNRGREQFF. The CDR3 DNA reads TGCGCCAGCAGCCCAAATAGGGGGCGTGAGCAGTTCTTC.

This rearrangement joins TRBV6-5 to TRBJ2-3; D gene uncertain. Looked up from germline, CDR1 is MNHEY and CDR2 is SVGAGI. V was pared by 1 base and J by 0 bases, with 11 bases between. The CDR3 is 16 residues long. CDR3 in DNA: TGTGCCAGCAGTTACTTGTCAGGCATTAGCACAGATACGCAGTATTTT. Amino acids: CASSYLSGISTDTQYF.